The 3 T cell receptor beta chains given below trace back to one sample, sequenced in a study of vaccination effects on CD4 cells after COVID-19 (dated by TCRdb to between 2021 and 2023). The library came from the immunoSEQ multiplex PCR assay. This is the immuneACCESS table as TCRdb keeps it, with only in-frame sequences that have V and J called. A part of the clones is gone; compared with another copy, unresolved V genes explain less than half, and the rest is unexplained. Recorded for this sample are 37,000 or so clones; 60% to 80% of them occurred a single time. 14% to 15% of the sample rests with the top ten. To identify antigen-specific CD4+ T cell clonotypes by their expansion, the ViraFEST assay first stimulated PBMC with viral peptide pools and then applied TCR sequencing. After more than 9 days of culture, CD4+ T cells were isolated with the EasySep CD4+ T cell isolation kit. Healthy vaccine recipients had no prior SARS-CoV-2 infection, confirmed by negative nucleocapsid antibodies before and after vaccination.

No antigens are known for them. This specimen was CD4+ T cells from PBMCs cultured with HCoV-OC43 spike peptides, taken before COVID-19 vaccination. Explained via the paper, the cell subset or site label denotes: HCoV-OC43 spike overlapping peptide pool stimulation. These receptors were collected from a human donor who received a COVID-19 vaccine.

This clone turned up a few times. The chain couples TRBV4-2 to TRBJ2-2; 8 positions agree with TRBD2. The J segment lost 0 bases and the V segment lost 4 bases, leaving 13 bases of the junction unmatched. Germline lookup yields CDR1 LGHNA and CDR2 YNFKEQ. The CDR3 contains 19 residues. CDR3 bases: TGTGCCAGCAGCCCCACCGCGGGCGGGGGGCGAGCGAACACCGGGGAGCTGTTTTTT. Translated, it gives CASSPTAGGGRANTGELFF.

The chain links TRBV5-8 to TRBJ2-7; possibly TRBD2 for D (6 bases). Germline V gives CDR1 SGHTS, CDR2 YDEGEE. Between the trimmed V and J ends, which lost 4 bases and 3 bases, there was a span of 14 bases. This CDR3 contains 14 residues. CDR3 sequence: CASSREPPGYEQYF. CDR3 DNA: TGTGCCAGCAGCCGGGAGCCCCCAGGCTACGAGCAGTACTTC.

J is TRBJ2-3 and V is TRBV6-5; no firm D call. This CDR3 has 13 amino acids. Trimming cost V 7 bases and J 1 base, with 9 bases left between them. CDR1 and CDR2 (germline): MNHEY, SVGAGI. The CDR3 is CASNIGGTDTQYF. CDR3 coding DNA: TGTGCCAGCAACATCGGCGGCACAGATACGCAGTATTTT.